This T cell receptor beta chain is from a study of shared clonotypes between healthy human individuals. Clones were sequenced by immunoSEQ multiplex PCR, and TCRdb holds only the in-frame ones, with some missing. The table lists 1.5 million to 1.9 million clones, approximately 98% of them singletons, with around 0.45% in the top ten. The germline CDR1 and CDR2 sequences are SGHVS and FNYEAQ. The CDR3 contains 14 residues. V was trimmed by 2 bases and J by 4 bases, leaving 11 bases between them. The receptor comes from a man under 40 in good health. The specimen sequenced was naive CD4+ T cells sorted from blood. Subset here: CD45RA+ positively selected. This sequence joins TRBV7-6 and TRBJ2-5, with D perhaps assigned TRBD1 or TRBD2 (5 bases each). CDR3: CASSLRGGGETQYF. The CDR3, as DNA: TGTGCCAGCAGCTTACGAGGTGGGGGAGAGACCCAGTACTTC.